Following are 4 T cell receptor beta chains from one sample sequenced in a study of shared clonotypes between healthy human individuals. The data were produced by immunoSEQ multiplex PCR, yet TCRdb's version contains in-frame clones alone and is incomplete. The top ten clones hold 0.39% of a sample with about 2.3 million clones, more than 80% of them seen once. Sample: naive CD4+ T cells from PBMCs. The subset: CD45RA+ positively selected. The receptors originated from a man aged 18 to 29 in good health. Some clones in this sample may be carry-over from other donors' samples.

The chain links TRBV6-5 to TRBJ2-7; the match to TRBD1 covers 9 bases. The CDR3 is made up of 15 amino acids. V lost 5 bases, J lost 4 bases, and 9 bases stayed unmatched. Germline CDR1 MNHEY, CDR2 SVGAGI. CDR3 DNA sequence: TGTGCCAGCAGTCGCCGGGACAGGGTTGGGTACGAGCAGTACTTC. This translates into CASSRRDRVGYEQYF.

The CDR3 DNA sequence: TGTGCCAGCAGCTTAGCTCCGGGCCTAGGCCCCTACGAGCAGTACTTC. Protein: CASSLAPGLGPYEQYF. The J gene is TRBJ2-7, the V gene TRBV7-2; D is unclear. V was clipped by 0 bases and J by 2 bases, with 14 bases between them. CDR1 SGHTA and CDR2 FQGNSA come from the germline V gene. The CDR3 contains 16 residues.

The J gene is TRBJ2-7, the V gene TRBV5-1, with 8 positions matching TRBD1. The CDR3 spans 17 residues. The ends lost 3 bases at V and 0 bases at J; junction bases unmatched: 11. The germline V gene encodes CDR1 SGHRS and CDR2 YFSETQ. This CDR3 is CASSSGLGQGYSYEQYF. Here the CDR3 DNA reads TGCGCCAGCAGCTCCGGACTCGGACAGGGCTACTCCTACGAGCAGTACTTC. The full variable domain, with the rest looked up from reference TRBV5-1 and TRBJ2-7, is KAGVTQTPRYLIKTRGQQVTLSCSPISGHRSVSWYQQTPGQGLQFLFEYFSETQRNKGNFPGRFSGRQFSNSRSEMNVSTLELGDSALYLCASSSGLGQGYSYEQYFGPGTRLTVT.

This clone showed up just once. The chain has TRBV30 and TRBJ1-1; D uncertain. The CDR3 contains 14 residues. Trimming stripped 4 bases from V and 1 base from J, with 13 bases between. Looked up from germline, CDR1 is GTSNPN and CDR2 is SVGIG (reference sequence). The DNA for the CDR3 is TGTGCCTGGATAGGAAGGGTAAGGAACACTGAAGCTTTCTTT. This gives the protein CAWIGRVRNTEAFF. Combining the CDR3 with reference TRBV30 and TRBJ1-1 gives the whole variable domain SQTIHQWPATLVQPVGSPLSLECTVEGTSNPNLYWYRQAAGRGLQLLFYSVGIGQISSEVPQNLSASRPQDRQFILSSKKLLLSDSGFYLCAWIGRVRNTEAFFGQGTRLTVV.